The source of this TCR beta chain is a study of PD-1 blockade in mismatch repair-deficient tumors. General study points: Tumor-resident clones, often undetectable pretreatment in blood, expanded then contracted after pembrolizumab.

The protocol was immunoSEQ multiplex PCR, while the TCRdb copy is restricted to in-frame clones and leaves out a portion. The sample carries 38,000 or so clones, roughly 85% recorded once. With regard to this clone: Its antigen remains unidentified.

The CDR3 has 16 residues. The germline V gene has CDR1 SGHVS and CDR2 FQNEAQ. Trimming removed 5 bases from V and 1 base from J; junction bases left unmatched: 6. The chain is built from TRBV7-8 and TRBJ2-1, with TRBD1 identical over 9 bases. Sequences were derived from peripheral blood, sampled roughly 76 weeks after starting pembrolizumab. This clonotype originated in an adult with mismatch repair-deficient cancer. CDR3 sequence reads: CASSVPGQGSYNEQFF. For the CDR3, the DNA is TGTGCCAGCAGCGTACCGGGACAGGGTTCCTACAATGAGCAGTTCTTC.